This T cell receptor (beta chain) was captured in a study of early T cells in non-severe SARS-CoV-2 infection. Germline assignment: CDR1 SGHTA and CDR2 FQGNSA. CDR3 size: 15 residues. Trimming pared 7 bases from V and 4 bases from J, leaving 19 bases between. TCRdb called the 5' RACE reads again in MiXCR, with one record for every CDR3 protein. The data contain 70,000 to 80,000 distinct CDR3 sequences, roughly 12% of them seen just once; the ten biggest clones take up roughly 2.5%. The specimen comprised whole blood, sampled at baseline. The rearrangement joins TRBV7-2 to TRBJ1-1; D possibly corresponds to TRBD1 (6 bases). The TCR originated in an adult who was a healthcare worker with PCR-confirmed SARS-CoV-2 infection or an uninfected control (not recorded which). The CDR3 DNA reads as TGTGCCAGCACCCCCGTGGGGGGGGCAGGCACTGAAGCTTTCTTT. Translated: CASTPVGGAGTEAFF.